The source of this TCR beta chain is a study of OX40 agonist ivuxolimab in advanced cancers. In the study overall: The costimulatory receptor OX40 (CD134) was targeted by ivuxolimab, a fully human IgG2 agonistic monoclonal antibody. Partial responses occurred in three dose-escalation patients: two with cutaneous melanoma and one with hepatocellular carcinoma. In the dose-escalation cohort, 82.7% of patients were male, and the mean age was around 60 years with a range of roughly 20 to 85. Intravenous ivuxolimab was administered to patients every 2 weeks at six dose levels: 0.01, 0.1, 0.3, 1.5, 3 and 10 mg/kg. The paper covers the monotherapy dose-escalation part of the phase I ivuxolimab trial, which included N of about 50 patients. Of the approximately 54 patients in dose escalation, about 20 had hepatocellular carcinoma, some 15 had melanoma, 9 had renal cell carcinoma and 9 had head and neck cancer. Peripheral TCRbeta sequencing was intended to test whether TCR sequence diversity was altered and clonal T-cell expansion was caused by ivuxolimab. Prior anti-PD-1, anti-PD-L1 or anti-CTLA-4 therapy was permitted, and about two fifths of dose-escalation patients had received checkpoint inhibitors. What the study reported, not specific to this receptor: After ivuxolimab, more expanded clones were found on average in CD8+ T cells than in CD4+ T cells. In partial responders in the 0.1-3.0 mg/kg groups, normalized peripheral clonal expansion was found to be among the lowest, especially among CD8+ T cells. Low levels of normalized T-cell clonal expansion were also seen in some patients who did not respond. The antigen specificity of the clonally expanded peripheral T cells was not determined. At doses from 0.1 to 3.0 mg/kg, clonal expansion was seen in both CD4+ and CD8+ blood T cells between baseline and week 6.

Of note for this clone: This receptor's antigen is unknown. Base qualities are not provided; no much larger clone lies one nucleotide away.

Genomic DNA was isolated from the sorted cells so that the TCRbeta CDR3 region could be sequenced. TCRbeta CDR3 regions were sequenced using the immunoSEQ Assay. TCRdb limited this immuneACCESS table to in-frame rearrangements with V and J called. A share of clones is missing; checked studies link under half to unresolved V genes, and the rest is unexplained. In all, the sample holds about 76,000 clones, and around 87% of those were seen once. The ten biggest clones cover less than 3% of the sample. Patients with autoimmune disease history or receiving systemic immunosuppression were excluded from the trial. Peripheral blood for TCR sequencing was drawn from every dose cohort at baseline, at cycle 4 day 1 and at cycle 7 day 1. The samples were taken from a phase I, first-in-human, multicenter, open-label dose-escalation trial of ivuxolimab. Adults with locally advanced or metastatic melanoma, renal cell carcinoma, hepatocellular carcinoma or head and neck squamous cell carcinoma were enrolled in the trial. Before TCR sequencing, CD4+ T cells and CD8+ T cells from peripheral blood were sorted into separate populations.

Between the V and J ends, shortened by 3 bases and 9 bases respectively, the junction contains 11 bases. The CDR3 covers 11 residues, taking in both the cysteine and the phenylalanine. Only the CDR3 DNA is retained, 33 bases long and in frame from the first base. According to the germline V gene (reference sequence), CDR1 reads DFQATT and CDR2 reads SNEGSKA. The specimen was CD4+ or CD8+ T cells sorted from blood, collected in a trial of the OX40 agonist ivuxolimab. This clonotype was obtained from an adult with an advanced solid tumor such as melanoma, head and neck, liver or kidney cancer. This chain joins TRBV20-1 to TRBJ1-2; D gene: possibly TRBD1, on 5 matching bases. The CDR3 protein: CSASSAGSYTF. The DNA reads TGCAGTGCTAGTTCGGCAGGGAGCTACACCTTC.